Below are 23 T cell receptor beta chains sequenced from a single sample in a study of shared clonotypes between healthy human individuals. Generated by immunoSEQ multiplex PCR, the TCRdb table keeps only in-frame clones and is missing some. The data hold about 2.1 million clones, with about 92% observed a single time. Naive CD8 cells comprised CD45RO-negative, CCR7-positively selected cells, excluding terminally differentiated effector memory CD45RA+ cells. Sequenced material: naive CD8+ T cells from PBMCs. These TCRs come from a man aged 18-30 years in good health. Some clones in this sample may be carry-over from other donors' samples.

A few counts support this clone. The V gene is TRBV14, the J gene TRBJ2-7, with 7 bases that match TRBD2. CDR3 length: 15 amino acids. CDR1 and CDR2 (germline): SGHDN, FVKESK. The V and J ends lost 4 bases and 2 bases, in that order; junction bases with no gene match: 8. The CDR3 loop reads CASSPVAGVAYEQYF. The CDR3, as DNA: TGTGCCAGCAGCCCAGTGGCGGGAGTAGCCTACGAGCAGTACTTC.

In this sample, this clone turned up once. The chain carries TRBV7-2 and TRBJ2-1; D unclear. The CDR3 is 14 amino acids. Trimming shortened V by 4 bases and J by 2 bases, and 9 bases separated the two germline ends. The V gene's germline CDR1 is SGHTA and CDR2 FQGNSA. CDR3 bases: TGTGCCAGCAGCTCGGGTGGGCCCTACAATGAGCAGTTCTTC. Amino acid sequence: CASSSGGPYNEQFF.

The chain carries TRBV5-4 and TRBJ2-1; no firm D call. The CDR3 contains 14 residues. Germline CDR1 SGHNT, CDR2 YYREEE (reference sequence). Between the trimmed V and J ends, which lost 1 base and 0 bases, there was a span of 5 bases. The CDR3 reads CASSLSRSYNEQFF. The CDR3 DNA follows: TGTGCCAGCAGCTTGTCTCGCTCCTACAATGAGCAGTTCTTC.

The genes are TRBV19 and TRBJ2-7; TRBD2 matches 11 bases. This CDR3 region has 16 residues. J lost 2 bases, V lost 4 bases, and 7 bases had no gene match. Germline CDR1 and CDR2: LNHDA and SQIVND (reference sequence). CDR3 nucleotide sequence: TGTGCCAGTAGTACCCCACTAGCGGGAGATCCCTACGAGCAGTACTTC. As protein: CASSTPLAGDPYEQYF.

This clone was seen only once. The rearrangement links TRBV15 to TRBJ2-7; D may be TRBD2 (5 bases). V was trimmed by 3 bases and J by 1 base, leaving 7 bases between them. CDR3 length: 13 residues. The V gene's germline CDR1 is LNHNV and CDR2 YYDKDF (reference sequence). The CDR3 DNA is TGTGCCACCAGCAGTACTAGTTCCTACGAGCAGTACTTC. Its protein is CATSSTSSYEQYF.

This chain's CDR3 is CASSLGLESYNEQFF. The CDR3 nucleotides read TGTGCCAGCAGCTTGGGACTAGAATCCTACAATGAGCAGTTCTTC. This chain joins TRBV5-4 and TRBJ2-1; possibly TRBD2 for D (6 bases). The CDR3 loop spans 15 amino acids. Germline CDR1 SGHNT, CDR2 YYREEE (reference sequence). Trimming took off 0 bases at V and 1 base at J, with 8 bases between the two ends.

The CDR3 protein is CASSSRGLAGALEGGELFF. The DNA for the CDR3 is TGTGCCAGCAGCTCTCGGGGACTAGCGGGAGCGCTTGAGGGCGGGGAGCTGTTTTTT. The rearrangement uses TRBV7-9 and TRBJ2-2; TRBD2 agrees at 14 bases. The V segment lost 4 bases and the J segment 7 bases; nucleotides outside the gene matches: 14. The germline V gene encodes CDR1 SEHNR and CDR2 FQNEAQ (reference sequence). The CDR3 spans 19 residues.

The chain recombines TRBV6-1 with TRBJ2-3; weak D call: TRBD2 (6 bases). Germline V lookup: CDR1 MNHNS, CDR2 SASEGT. This CDR3 is 16 amino acids long. Trimming took off 1 base at V and 1 base at J, with 12 bases between the two ends. In DNA, the CDR3 is TGTGCCAGCAGTGAAGAGGTTGCGGGACGCACAGATACGCAGTATTTT. Its protein is CASSEEVAGRTDTQYF.

In this sample, this clone turned up once. The chain joins TRBV15 to TRBJ2-3, with D perhaps matching TRBD1 or TRBD2 (5 bases each). There are 15 residues in the CDR3. Germline values: CDR1 LNHNV, CDR2 YYDKDF (reference sequence). Trimming removed 1 base from V and 3 bases from J, with 11 bases in between. CDR3 in DNA: TGTGCCACCAGCAGAGGTAGGGGACCGACAGATACGCAGTATTTT. Encoded protein: CATSRGRGPTDTQYF.

V gene TRBV7-6 combines with J gene TRBJ2-3, with 11 bases identical to TRBD2. The ends lost 7 bases at V and 8 bases at J; junction bases unmatched: 11. The CDR3 spans 15 residues. The germline V gene has CDR1 SGHVS and CDR2 FNYEAQ. The CDR3 is CASTLLAGERVTQYF. The CDR3 DNA follows: TGTGCCAGCACTTTACTAGCGGGAGAACGCGTTACGCAGTATTTT. Full variable domain (rest looked up from reference TRBV7-6 and TRBJ2-3): GAGVSQSPRYKVTKRGQDVALRCDPISGHVSLYWYRQALGQGPEFLTYFNYEAQQDKSGLPNDRFSAERPEGSISTLTIQRTEQRDSAMYRCASTLLAGERVTQYFGPGTRLTVL.

V is TRBV7-9 and J is TRBJ2-2, with D perhaps TRBD1 (6 bases). CDR3 length: 16 residues. The germline V gene has CDR1 SEHNR and CDR2 FQNEAQ (reference sequence). Trimming removed 6 bases at V and 6 bases at J, with 20 bases between. The CDR3 DNA sequence: TGTGCCAGCAGGCGACAGGATAGACCCAACCCCGGGGAGCTGTTTTTT. Protein: CASRRQDRPNPGELFF.

The rearrangement joins TRBV27 to TRBJ2-7; D may be TRBD2 (7 bases). Trimming shortened V by 6 bases and J by 3 bases, and 24 bases separated the two germline ends. The CDR3 sequence is 17 residues long. CDR1 and CDR2 (germline): MNHEY, SMNVEV (reference sequence). The CDR3 region is CASSQDRGASSFYEQYF. CDR3 DNA sequence: TGTGCCAGCAGCCAGGACCGGGGGGCGAGTTCGTTCTACGAGCAGTACTTC.

This chain's CDR3 is CASRTSGKAGELFF. The CDR3 DNA sequence: TGTGCCAGCAGGACTAGCGGGAAGGCCGGGGAGCTGTTTTTT. V usage is TRBV6-1 and J usage is TRBJ2-2, with TRBD2 identical over 11 bases. Germline V gene sequence: CDR1 MNHNS, CDR2 SASEGT. This CDR3 is 14 amino acids long. Trimming cost V 6 bases and J 6 bases; bases outside gene matches: 3.

The V gene is TRBV2, the J gene TRBJ1-1; 12 bases map to TRBD1. Losses at the gene ends were 6 bases for V and 1 base for J; bases not matched to a gene: 6. CDR3 length equals 16 residues. CDR1 SNHLY and CDR2 FYNNEI come from the germline V gene. CDR3 nucleotide sequence: TGTGCCAGCAGGGCCGGGACAGGGGGCTGGAACACTGAAGCTTTCTTT. Encoded protein: CASRAGTGGWNTEAFF.

In regard to this clone: Other DNA sequences within the sample encode an identical CDR3. This rearrangement joins TRBV7-9 to TRBJ2-2; 9 bases agree with TRBD2. The trim removed 5 bases at V and 2 bases at J, leaving 9 bases unmatched. The CDR3 sequence is 17 residues long. The germline V gene encodes CDR1 SEHNR and CDR2 FQNEAQ (reference sequence). Written as DNA, the CDR3 is TGTGCCAGCAGCCCGAGACTAGCGGAGAAAAACACCGGGGAGCTGTTTTTT. It specifies CASSPRLAEKNTGELFF.

The chain joins TRBV5-6 to TRBJ1-1; D unclear. This CDR3 comprises 12 residues. V shed 3 bases and J shed 8 bases, with 11 bases lying between them. Germline V lookup: CDR1 SGHDT, CDR2 YYEEEE. The CDR3: CASSWGLMEAFF. In DNA form, the CDR3 reads TGTGCCAGCAGCTGGGGTCTGATGGAAGCTTTCTTT.

The genes are TRBV27 and TRBJ2-1; 11 nucleotides agree with TRBD2. Trimming took 5 bases from V and 3 from J; bases not matched to a gene: 6. The CDR3 runs 16 residues. CDR1 and CDR2 (germline): MNHEY, SMNVEV (reference sequence). Here the CDR3 reads CASSILLAGGYNEQFF. The CDR3 DNA reads TGTGCCAGCAGTATCCTTCTAGCGGGGGGCTACAATGAGCAGTTCTTC.

The V gene is TRBV27, the J gene TRBJ2-3; D is undetermined. The CDR3 spans 14 residues. Trimming cost V 5 bases and J 1 base, with 10 bases left between them. Germline V gives CDR1 MNHEY, CDR2 SMNVEV (reference sequence). The CDR3 sequence: CASSPIRGTDTQYF. In DNA, the CDR3 is TGTGCCAGCAGTCCGATACGGGGCACAGATACGCAGTATTTT.

The rearrangement joins TRBV5-4 to TRBJ2-1, with 13 nucleotides matching TRBD2. The J segment lost 5 bases and the V segment lost 4 bases, leaving 6 bases of the junction unmatched. The germline gives CDR1 SGHNT, CDR2 YYREEE (reference sequence). The CDR3 covers 16 residues. CDR3 residues: CASSTAGTSGNNEQFF. CDR3 sequence (DNA): TGTGCCAGCAGCACGGCCGGGACTAGCGGGAACAATGAGCAGTTCTTC. Drawing the rest from reference TRBV5-4 and TRBJ2-1, the complete variable domain is ETGVTQSPTHLIKTRGQQVTLRCSSQSGHNTVSWYQQALGQGPQFIFQYYREEENGRGNFPPRFSGLQFPNYSSELNVNALELDDSALYLCASSTAGTSGNNEQFFGPGTRLTVL.

V gene TRBV6-1 combines with J gene TRBJ1-1; 8 nucleotides align to TRBD1. The germline gives CDR1 MNHNS, CDR2 SASEGT. The CDR3 length is 16 residues. Losses at the gene ends were 4 bases for V and 1 base for J; bases not matched to a gene: 8. Here the CDR3 reads CASSVDRALWNTEAFF. CDR3 DNA: TGTGCCAGCAGTGTGGACAGGGCGTTGTGGAACACTGAAGCTTTCTTT.

This CDR3 reads CASSSIPPLWEGSDTQYF. The CDR3 DNA reads TGTGCCAGCAGCTCCATTCCCCCCTTGTGGGAGGGCTCGGATACGCAGTATTTT. This chain connects TRBV7-2 to TRBJ2-3; TRBD2 matches at 7 bases. Trimming took 4 bases from V and 6 from J; bases not matched to a gene: 19. Germline CDR1 SGHTA, CDR2 FQGNSA. The CDR3 covers 18 residues.

This chain uses TRBV28 with TRBJ1-3; D remains ambiguous. Trimming took 6 bases from V and 0 from J, leaving 12 bases between them. The CDR3 covers 15 residues. Germline V gene data show CDR1 as MDHEN and CDR2 as SYDVKM. CDR3 coding DNA: TGTGCCAGCAGAGGAGAGGGCCACTCTGGAAACACCATATATTTT. It specifies CASRGEGHSGNTIYF.

This sequence joins TRBV14 and TRBJ2-7; no clear D. This CDR3 is built from 12 residues. Germline V gene lookup returns CDR1 SGHDN and CDR2 FVKESK. Trimming took off 6 bases at V and 2 bases at J, with 8 bases between the two ends. The CDR3 DNA follows: TGTGCCAGCAGTCCTGACCCCTACGAGCAGTACTTC. This translates into CASSPDPYEQYF.